This T cell receptor beta chain was recorded in a study of cytomegalovirus exposure and HLA in healthy donors. The PCR contained 60 Vbeta and 13 Jbeta primers. Assay used: immunoSEQ multiplex PCR; TCRdb lists only in-frame clones, some missing. The sample has roughly 150,000 clones, 70% to 90% seen once; the top ten hold about 2.5%. Germline CDR1 PRHDT, CDR2 FYEKMQ (reference sequence). The V gene lost 0 bases and the J gene lost 6 bases, with 12 bases spanning the gap. The CDR3 is made up of 14 amino acids. Study observations and caveats: The authors assumed roughly uniform sequencing depth across donors for presence/absence analyses. A few CMV-associated chains were confirmed in vitro to be specific for CMV antigens.

On this clone itself: Antigen unknown.

This clonotype was sampled from a man in his thirties or forties in good health and CMV-seropositive. This chain connects TRBV13 to TRBJ2-7; possibly TRBD2 for D (6 bases). The sample comprised PBMCs. CDR3 sequence (DNA): TGTGCCAGCAGCTTAGGACTAGCTAGTAGCGAGCAGTACTTC. It is translated as CASSLGLASSEQYF.